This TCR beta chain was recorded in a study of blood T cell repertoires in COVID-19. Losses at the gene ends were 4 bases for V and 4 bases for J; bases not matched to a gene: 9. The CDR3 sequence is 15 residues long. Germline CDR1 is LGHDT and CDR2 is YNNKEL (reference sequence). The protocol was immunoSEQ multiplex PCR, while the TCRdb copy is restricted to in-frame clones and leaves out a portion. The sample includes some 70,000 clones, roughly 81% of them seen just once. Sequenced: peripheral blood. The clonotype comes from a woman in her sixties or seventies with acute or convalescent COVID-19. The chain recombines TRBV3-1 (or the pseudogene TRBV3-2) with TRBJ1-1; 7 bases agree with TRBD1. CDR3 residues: CASSPLGQTGTEAFF. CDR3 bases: TGTGCCAGCAGCCCGCTGGGACAGACGGGCACTGAAGCTTTCTTT.